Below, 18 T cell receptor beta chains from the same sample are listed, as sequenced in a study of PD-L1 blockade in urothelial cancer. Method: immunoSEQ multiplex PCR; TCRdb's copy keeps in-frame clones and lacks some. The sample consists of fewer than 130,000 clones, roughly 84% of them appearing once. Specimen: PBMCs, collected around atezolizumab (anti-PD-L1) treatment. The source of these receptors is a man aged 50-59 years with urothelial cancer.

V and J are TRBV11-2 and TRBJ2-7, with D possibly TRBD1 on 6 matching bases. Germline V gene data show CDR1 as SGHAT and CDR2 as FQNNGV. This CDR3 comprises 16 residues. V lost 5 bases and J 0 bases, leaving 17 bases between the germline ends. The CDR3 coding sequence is TGTGCCAGCAGCCGTACGGCCGGGACATTCTCCTACGAGCAGTACTTC. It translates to CASSRTAGTFSYEQYF.

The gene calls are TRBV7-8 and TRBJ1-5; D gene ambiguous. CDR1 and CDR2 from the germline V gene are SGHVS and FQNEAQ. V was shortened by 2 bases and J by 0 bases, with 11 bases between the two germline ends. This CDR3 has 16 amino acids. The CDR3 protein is CASSLTRADSNQPQHF. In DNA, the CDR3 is TGTGCCAGCAGCTTAACGAGAGCGGATAGCAATCAGCCCCAGCATTTT.

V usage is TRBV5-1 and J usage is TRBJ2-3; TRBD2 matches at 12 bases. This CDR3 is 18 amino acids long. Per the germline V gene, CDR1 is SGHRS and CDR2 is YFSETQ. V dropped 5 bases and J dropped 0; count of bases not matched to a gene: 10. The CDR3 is CASRYLAGGPISTDTQYF. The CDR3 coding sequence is TGCGCCAGCAGATACCTAGCGGGAGGGCCGATCAGCACAGATACGCAGTATTTT.

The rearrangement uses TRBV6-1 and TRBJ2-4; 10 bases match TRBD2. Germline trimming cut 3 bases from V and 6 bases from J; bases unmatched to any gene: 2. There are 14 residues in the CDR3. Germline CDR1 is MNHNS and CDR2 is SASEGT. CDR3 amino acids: CASSEQRGGNIQYF. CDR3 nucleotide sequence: TGTGCCAGCAGTGAGCAGCGGGGGGGAAACATTCAGTACTTC.

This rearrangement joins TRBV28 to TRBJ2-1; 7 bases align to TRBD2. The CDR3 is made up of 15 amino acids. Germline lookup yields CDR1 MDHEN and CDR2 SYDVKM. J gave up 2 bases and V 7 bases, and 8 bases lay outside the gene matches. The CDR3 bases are TGTGCCAGCACCTCTCCGGGAGGCCCCTACAATGAGCAGTTCTTC. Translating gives CASTSPGGPYNEQFF.

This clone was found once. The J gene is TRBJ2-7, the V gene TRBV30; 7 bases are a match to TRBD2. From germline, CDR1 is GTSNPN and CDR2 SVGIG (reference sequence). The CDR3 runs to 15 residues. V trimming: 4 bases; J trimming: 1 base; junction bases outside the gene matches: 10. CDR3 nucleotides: TGTGCCTGGACCCCCCCTAGCGGTGCTTCCTACGAGCAGTACTTC. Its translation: CAWTPPSGASYEQYF.

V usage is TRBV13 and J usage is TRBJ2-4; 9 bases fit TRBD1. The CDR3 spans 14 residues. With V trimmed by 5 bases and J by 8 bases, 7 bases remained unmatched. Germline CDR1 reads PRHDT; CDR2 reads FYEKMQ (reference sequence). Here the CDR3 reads CASSPDRGGDIQYF. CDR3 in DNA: TGTGCCAGCAGCCCCGACAGGGGGGGAGACATTCAGTACTTC.

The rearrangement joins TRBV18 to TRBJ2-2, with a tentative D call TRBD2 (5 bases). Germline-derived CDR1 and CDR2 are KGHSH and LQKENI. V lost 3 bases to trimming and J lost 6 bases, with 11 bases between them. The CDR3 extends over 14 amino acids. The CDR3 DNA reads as TGTGCCAGCTCACCTCGACGGACTGCCGGGGAGCTGTTTTTT. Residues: CASSPRRTAGELFF. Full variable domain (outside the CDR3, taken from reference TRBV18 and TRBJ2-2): NAGVMQNPRHLVRRRGQEARLRCSPMKGHSHVYWYRQLPEEGLKFMVYLQKENIIDESGMPKERFSAEFPKEGPSILRIQQVVRGDSAAYFCASSPRRTAGELFFGEGSRLTVL.

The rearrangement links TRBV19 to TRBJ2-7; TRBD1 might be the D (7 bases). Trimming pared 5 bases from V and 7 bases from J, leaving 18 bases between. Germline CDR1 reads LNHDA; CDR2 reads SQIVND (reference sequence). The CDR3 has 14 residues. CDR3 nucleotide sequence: TGTGCCAGTAGTTACCAGGGGGGTTCGGGGGAGCAGTACTTC. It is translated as CASSYQGGSGEQYF.

The CDR3 loop is CASSIGGRRGNEQFF. CDR3 in DNA: TGTGCCAGTAGTATAGGTGGGAGGAGGGGTAATGAGCAGTTCTTC. The chain is built from TRBV19 and TRBJ2-1; D might be TRBD2 (6 bases). This CDR3 comprises 15 residues. Germline V gene data show CDR1 as LNHDA and CDR2 as SQIVND (reference sequence). V was trimmed by 1 base and J by 7 bases, leaving 14 bases between them.

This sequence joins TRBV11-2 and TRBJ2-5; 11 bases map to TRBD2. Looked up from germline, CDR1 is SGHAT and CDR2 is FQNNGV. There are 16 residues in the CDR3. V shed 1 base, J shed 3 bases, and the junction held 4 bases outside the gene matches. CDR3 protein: CASSLGLAGGKETQYF. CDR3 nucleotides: TGTGCCAGCAGCTTAGGGCTAGCGGGAGGAAAAGAGACCCAGTACTTC.

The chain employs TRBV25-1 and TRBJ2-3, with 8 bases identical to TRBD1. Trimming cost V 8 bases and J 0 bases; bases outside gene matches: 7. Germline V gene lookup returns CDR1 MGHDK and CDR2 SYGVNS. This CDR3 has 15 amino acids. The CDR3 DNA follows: TGTGCCAGCGGCTCAGGGGGCACTAGCACAGATACGCAGTATTTT. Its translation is CASGSGGTSTDTQYF.

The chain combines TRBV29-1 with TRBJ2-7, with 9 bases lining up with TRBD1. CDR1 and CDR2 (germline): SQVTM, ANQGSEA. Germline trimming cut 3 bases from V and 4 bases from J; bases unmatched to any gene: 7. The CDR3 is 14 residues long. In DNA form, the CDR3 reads TGCAGCGTTGATTACGCGACAGGGGGATACGAGCAGTACTTC. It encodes CSVDYATGGYEQYF.

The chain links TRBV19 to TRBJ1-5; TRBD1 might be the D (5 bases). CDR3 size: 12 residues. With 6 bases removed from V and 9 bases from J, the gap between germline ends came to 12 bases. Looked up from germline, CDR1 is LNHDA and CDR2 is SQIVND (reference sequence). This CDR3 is CASSRGDLPQHF. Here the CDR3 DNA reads TGTGCCAGTAGCCGGGGGGACTTGCCCCAGCATTTT.

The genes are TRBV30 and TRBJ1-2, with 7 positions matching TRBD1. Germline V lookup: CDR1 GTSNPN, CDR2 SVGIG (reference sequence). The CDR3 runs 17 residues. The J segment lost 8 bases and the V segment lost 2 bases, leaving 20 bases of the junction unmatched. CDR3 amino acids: CAWSPSDRLQGFGGYTF. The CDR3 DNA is TGTGCCTGGAGTCCCTCGGACAGGTTGCAAGGGTTTGGGGGCTACACCTTC.

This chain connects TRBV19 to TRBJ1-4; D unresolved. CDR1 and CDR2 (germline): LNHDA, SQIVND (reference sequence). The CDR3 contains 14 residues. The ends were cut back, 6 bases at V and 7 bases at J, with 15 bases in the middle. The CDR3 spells CASSTILLGEKLFF. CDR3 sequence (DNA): TGTGCCAGTAGCACTATCCTTCTCGGTGAAAAACTGTTTTTT.

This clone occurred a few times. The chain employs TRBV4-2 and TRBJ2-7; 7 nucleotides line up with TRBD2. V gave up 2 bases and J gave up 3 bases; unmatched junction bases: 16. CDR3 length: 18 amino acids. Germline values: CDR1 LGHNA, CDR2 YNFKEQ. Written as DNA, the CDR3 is TGTGCCAGCAGCCAACAGGTGGCTCGCGGGAGTATCGTCTACGAGCAGTACTTC. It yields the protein CASSQQVARGSIVYEQYF.

The CDR3 spells CASRSGGLSTDTQYF. The CDR3, as DNA: TGTGCCAGCAGATCAGGGGGCTTAAGCACAGATACGCAGTATTTT. V and J are TRBV2 and TRBJ2-3; TRBD1 agrees at 8 bases. The V gene end was trimmed by 6 bases and the J gene end by 0 bases; junction bases not matched to a gene: 5. CDR3 length: 15 amino acids. Germline V gene data show CDR1 as SNHLY and CDR2 as FYNNEI.